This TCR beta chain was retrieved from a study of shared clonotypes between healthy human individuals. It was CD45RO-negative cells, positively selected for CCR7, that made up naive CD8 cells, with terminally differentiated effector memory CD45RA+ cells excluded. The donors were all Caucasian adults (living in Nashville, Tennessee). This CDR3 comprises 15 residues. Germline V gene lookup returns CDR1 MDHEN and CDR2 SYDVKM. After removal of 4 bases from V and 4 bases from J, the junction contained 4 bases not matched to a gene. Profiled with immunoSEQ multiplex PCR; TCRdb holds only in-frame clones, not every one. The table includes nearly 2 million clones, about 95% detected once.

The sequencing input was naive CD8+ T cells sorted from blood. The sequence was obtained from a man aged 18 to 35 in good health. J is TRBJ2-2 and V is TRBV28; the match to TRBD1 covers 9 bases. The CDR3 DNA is TGTGCCAGCAGTTACAGGGGGCTGGGCACCGGGGAGCTGTTTTTT. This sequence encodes CASSYRGLGTGELFF.